These 29 T cell receptor beta chains were sequenced from one sample in a study of blood T cells in healthy people across ages. Primers used in a second PCR of about 7 to 12 cycles were a sample-barcoded 5' primer and a J-beta primer mix. TCRdb redid the calling of the 5' RACE reads with MiXCR, one entry per CDR3 protein. The sample lists 700,000 to 850,000 distinct CDR3 sequences; less than 70% were seen once. Source material: blood. These receptor sequences come from a man older than 75 in good health.

There are a few counts of this clonotype. The chain joins TRBV29-1 to TRBJ2-7, with 9 positions matching TRBD1. The CDR3 totals 13 residues. The trim removed 5 bases at V and 3 bases at J, leaving 5 bases unmatched. Germline CDR1 and CDR2: SQVTM and ANQGSEA. The CDR3 here is CSVRTGVIYEQYF. The CDR3 region has the DNA TGCAGCGTTCGGACAGGGGTTATCTACGAGCAGTACTTC.

This clonotype occurred many times. The gene calls are TRBV4-2 and TRBJ2-1; D perhaps matches TRBD1 (5 bases). The CDR3 is made up of 16 amino acids. Trimming removed 1 base at V and 0 bases at J, with 10 bases between. CDR1 is LGHNA, CDR2 YNFKEQ, per germline. CDR3 sequence: CASSQVQDISYNEQFF. The DNA of the CDR3 is TGTGCCAGCAGCCAAGTTCAGGACATCTCCTACAATGAGCAGTTCTTC.

The V call is TRBV29-1, the J call TRBJ2-2; tentatively, D is TRBD1 (6 bases). CDR1 SQVTM and CDR2 ANQGSEA come from the germline V gene. CDR3 length equals 13 residues. V lost 5 bases to trimming and J lost 1 base, with 8 bases between them. Here the CDR3 DNA reads TGCAGCGTTCAGGACAGGAACACCGGGGAGCTGTTTTTT. Its translation: CSVQDRNTGELFF.

This clonotype was picked up a small number of times. J is TRBJ2-1 and V is TRBV5-1; 7 bases fit TRBD2. Germline CDR1 reads SGHRS; CDR2 reads YFSETQ. Trimming took 4 bases from V and 6 from J; bases not matched to a gene: 16. CDR3 size: 17 residues. The CDR3 here is CASSRQIGTKSVNEQFF. In DNA form, the CDR3 reads TGCGCCAGCAGCCGGCAAATCGGGACTAAGTCCGTCAATGAGCAGTTCTTC.

This chain connects TRBV7-3 to TRBJ2-3, with no clear D. Germline loops: CDR1 SGHTA, CDR2 FQGTGA. The V gene lost 5 bases and the J gene lost 6 bases, with 12 bases spanning the gap. CDR3 length: 13 residues. This CDR3 reads CASSQHRVDTQYF. The CDR3 DNA reads TGTGCCAGCAGCCAACACCGGGTGGATACGCAGTATTTT.

With regard to this clonotype: A clone one base away is much larger, so this may be a read error. The V and J genes are TRBV20-1 and TRBJ2-5; 7 bases map to TRBD1. Judging by the DNA end, TRBJ2-7 fits better; the J call may be wrong. The CDR3 is 15 amino acids. Germline V gene data show CDR1 as DFQATT and CDR2 as SNEGSKA (reference sequence). In nucleotides, the CDR3 is TGCCGTGCTCCACACCGACAGGGAACAAGGGGCGAGCAGTACTTC. It is translated as CRAPHRQGTRGEQYF.

V gene TRBV11-1 combines with J gene TRBJ2-7, with 8 nucleotides matching TRBD2. With V trimmed by 5 bases and J by 3 bases, 9 bases remained unmatched. Germline CDR1 and CDR2: SGHAT and FQDESV (reference sequence). The CDR3 runs 15 residues. CDR3 sequence (DNA): TGTGCCAGCAGCCAAGGACTAGCAAACTTCTACGAGCAGTACTTC. This translates into CASSQGLANFYEQYF.

The chain couples TRBV7-2 to TRBJ2-1; 9 bases align to TRBD2. After removal of 2 bases from V and 2 bases from J, the junction contained 4 bases not matched to a gene. Per germline, CDR1 SGHTA and CDR2 FQGNSA. The CDR3 sequence is 16 residues long. The CDR3 nucleotides are TGTGCCAGCAGCTTAAAGGGCGGGAGGGCCTACAATGAGCAGTTCTTC. It specifies CASSLKGGRAYNEQFF.

This clonotype turned up a few times. J is TRBJ1-5 and V is TRBV27, with D unclear. The CDR3 spans 13 residues. The germline V gene encodes CDR1 MNHEY and CDR2 SMNVEV (reference sequence). Trimming removed 6 bases at V and 6 bases at J, with 12 bases between. The DNA for the CDR3 is TGTGCCAGCAGCCCTTCACGGAGTCAGCCCCAGCATTTT. Protein: CASSPSRSQPQHF.

This clonotype was seen repeatedly, ten times or more. V usage is TRBV7-2 and J usage is TRBJ2-5; D is ambiguous. V shed 3 bases and J shed 1 base, with 9 bases lying between them. Germline assignment: CDR1 SGHTA and CDR2 FQGNSA. This CDR3 contains 14 residues. CDR3: CASSFTRFQETQYF. CDR3 in DNA: TGTGCCAGCAGCTTTACGCGGTTCCAAGAGACCCAGTACTTC.

This chain uses TRBV2 with TRBJ1-2, with D possibly TRBD1 on 5 matching bases. This CDR3 has 15 amino acids. From germline, CDR1 is SNHLY and CDR2 FYNNEI. Trimming stripped 6 bases from V and 1 base from J, with 15 bases between. CDR3 in amino acids: CASRNYPDSNYGYTF. The CDR3 coding sequence is TGTGCCAGCAGGAATTACCCCGACAGTAACTATGGCTACACCTTC.

This clonotype was detected a few times. The chain employs TRBV6-5 and TRBJ2-7; 12 nucleotides agree with TRBD2. After removal of 5 bases from V and 5 bases from J, the junction contained 7 bases not matched to a gene. This CDR3 has 15 amino acids. CDR1 and CDR2 (germline): MNHEY, SVGAGI. Here the CDR3 reads CASSRWTSGTDEQYF. The CDR3 coding sequence is TGTGCCAGCAGTCGCTGGACTAGCGGGACCGACGAGCAGTACTTC.

This clonotype was seen only a few times. The V and J genes are TRBV6-2 or TRBV6-3 and TRBJ1-2, with 9 nucleotides matching TRBD1. Germline-derived CDR1 and CDR2 are MNHEY and SVGEGT. V gave up 5 bases and J gave up 3 bases; unmatched junction bases: 10. The CDR3 sequence is 16 residues long. For the CDR3, the DNA is TGTGCCAGCAGTAAACCGGCCGGGACAGGGTACTATGGCTACACCTTC. Translated, it gives CASSKPAGTGYYGYTF.

V usage is TRBV20-1 and J usage is TRBJ2-1; 13 nucleotides match TRBD2. The V segment lost 6 bases and the J segment 0 bases; nucleotides outside the gene matches: 5. Germline CDR1 is DFQATT and CDR2 is SNEGSKA (reference sequence). There are 16 residues in the CDR3. The CDR3: CSAVTSGRLSYNEQFF. In DNA form, the CDR3 reads TGCAGTGCGGTGACTAGCGGGAGGCTCTCCTACAATGAGCAGTTCTTC.

This clonotype was counted only a few times. The rearrangement uses TRBV5-1 and TRBJ2-1; 8 bases are a match to TRBD2. With 2 bases clipped from V and 2 bases from J, the junction kept 6 bases outside the gene matches. In germline, CDR1 is SGHRS, CDR2 YFSETQ. The CDR3 runs to 16 residues. The CDR3 bases are TGCGCCAGCAGCTTCTCAGCGGGAGACGCCTACAATGAGCAGTTCTTC. Translation gives CASSFSAGDAYNEQFF.

The CDR3 protein is CASSQGGPMTRVDEQYF. As DNA, the CDR3 is TGTGCCAGCAGCCAAGGGGGACCCATGACCCGAGTGGACGAGCAGTACTTC. This rearrangement joins TRBV3-1 to TRBJ2-7; D tentatively reads TRBD1 or TRBD2 (5 bases each). The CDR3 covers 17 residues. The ends were cut back, 1 base at V and 5 bases at J, with 21 bases in the middle. In germline, CDR1 is LGHDT, CDR2 YNNKEL (reference sequence).

The CDR3: CASSEARAGSQPQHF. DNA of the CDR3: TGTGCCAGCAGTGAAGCGAGGGCAGGCAGTCAGCCCCAGCATTTT. The chain uses TRBV2 and TRBJ1-5, with D unclear. The CDR3 totals 15 residues. V was shortened by 0 bases and J by 6 bases, with 12 bases between the two germline ends. Germline V gives CDR1 SNHLY, CDR2 FYNNEI.

The chain employs TRBV7-9 and TRBJ2-5; TRBD2 might be the D (6 bases). V shed 0 bases and J shed 11 bases, with 16 bases lying between them. Germline V gene sequence: CDR1 SEHNR, CDR2 FQNEAQ (reference sequence). This CDR3 is 14 amino acids long. This CDR3 is CASSLASGSNEQYF. The CDR3 nucleotides read TGTGCCAGCAGCTTAGCCTCCGGGAGTAATGAGCAGTACTTC.

The chain links TRBV7-9 to TRBJ1-1, with unresolved D. There are 15 residues in the CDR3. Trimming removed 5 bases from V and 0 bases from J, with 13 bases in between. CDR1 and CDR2 from the germline V gene are SEHNR and FQNEAQ (reference sequence). The CDR3 loop is CASSQKQLLNTEAFF. The CDR3 DNA reads TGTGCCAGCAGCCAAAAACAGCTGCTGAACACTGAAGCTTTCTTT.

This sequence joins TRBV4-2 and TRBJ2-5, with D tentatively TRBD1 (7 bases). This CDR3 has 14 residues. Germline assignment: CDR1 LGHNA and CDR2 YNFKEQ. V was shortened by 4 bases and J by 11 bases, with 20 bases between the two germline ends. The CDR3 reads CASSPTGLGGEQYF. The CDR3 region has the DNA TGTGCCAGCAGCCCGACAGGGCTCGGAGGGGAGCAGTACTTC.

The V gene is TRBV2, the J gene TRBJ2-1, with D perhaps TRBD2 (5 bases). CDR3 size: 15 residues. The germline V gene encodes CDR1 SNHLY and CDR2 FYNNEI. V was trimmed by 3 bases and J by 0 bases, leaving 9 bases between them. CDR3 coding DNA: TGTGCCAGCAGTGAGACGAGGGCCTCCTACAATGAGCAGTTCTTC. It is translated as CASSETRASYNEQFF.

This chain joins TRBV29-1 and TRBJ2-1, with TRBD2 matching over 11 bases. The CDR3 has 16 residues. After removal of 2 bases from V and 6 bases from J, the junction contained 9 bases not matched to a gene. CDR1 and CDR2 (germline): SQVTM, ANQGSEA. CDR3 bases: TGCAGCGTTGAACTAGCGGGAGGCCCTAAAGGCAATGAGCAGTTCTTC. Its protein is CSVELAGGPKGNEQFF.

The genes are TRBV7-2 and TRBJ2-6; no clear D. The CDR3 contains 13 residues. With 10 bases removed from V and 0 bases from J, the gap between germline ends came to 7 bases. Germline-derived CDR1 and CDR2 are SGHTA and FQGNSA. CDR3 protein: CATRSSGANVLTF. The CDR3 nucleotides are TGTGCCACTCGGAGCTCTGGGGCCAACGTCCTGACTTTC.

J is TRBJ2-7 and V is TRBV20-1, with a weak D call TRBD2 (6 bases). Trimming shortened V by 7 bases and J by 3 bases, and 13 bases separated the two germline ends. Germline V gene sequence: CDR1 DFQATT, CDR2 SNEGSKA (reference sequence). This CDR3 region has 12 residues. Here the CDR3 DNA reads TGCAGTGGAGGTGGCGGGAACTACGAGCAGTACTTC. It is translated as CSGGGGNYEQYF.

This clonotype was observed a few times. This chain uses TRBV29-1 with TRBJ2-5; D is perhaps TRBD1 or TRBD2 (5 bases each). Germline CDR1 and CDR2: SQVTM and ANQGSEA. V dropped 5 bases and J dropped 4 bases, with 11 bases sitting between them. The CDR3 is 12 residues long. The CDR3 DNA is TGCAGCGTTCAGGGAGCCCCAGAGACCCAGTACTTC. This sequence encodes CSVQGAPETQYF. Filled out from reference TRBV29-1 and TRBJ2-5, the complete variable domain reads SAVISQKPSRDICQRGTSLTIQCQVDSQVTMMFWYRQQPGQSLTLIATANQGSEATYESGFVIDKFPISRPNLTFSTLTVSNMSPEDSSIYLCSVQGAPETQYFGPGTRLLVL.

This clonotype was seen more than once but under ten times. This chain joins TRBV6-1 and TRBJ1-2, with D uncertain. This CDR3 has 14 amino acids. V was shortened by 6 bases and J by 6 bases, with 17 bases between the two germline ends. CDR1 MNHNS and CDR2 SASEGT come from the germline V gene. CDR3 protein: CASRRTVLSDGYTF. The DNA for the CDR3 is TGTGCCAGCAGGCGGACTGTGTTGTCGGATGGCTACACCTTC.

The table lists this clonotype with a count of one. A junction boundary mismatches the germline segment, possibly from a read error. The chain links TRBV7-2 to TRBJ2-4; tentative D call: TRBD1 (6 bases). The J call is doubtful: the DNA matches TRBJ2-5 better. Germline lookup yields CDR1 SGHTA and CDR2 FQGNSA. The CDR3 extends over 16 amino acids. The CDR3 spells CVSSSAGQRSGETQYF. Written as DNA, the CDR3 is TGTGTCAGCAGCTCAGCTGGACAGAGATCAGGAGAGACCCAGTACTTC.

A few counts support this clonotype. The chain joins TRBV2 to TRBJ2-7; 10 nucleotides align to TRBD1. CDR3 length: 14 residues. Per the germline V gene, CDR1 is SNHLY and CDR2 is FYNNEI. V lost 8 bases and J lost 0; bases outside the gene matches: 4. The CDR3 sequence is CASRTGGTSYEQYF. CDR3 in DNA: TGTGCCAGCCGGACAGGGGGGACCTCCTACGAGCAGTACTTC.

The V and J genes are TRBV20-1 and TRBJ2-1; perhaps TRBD2 as D (5 bases). The CDR3 runs 16 residues. Trimming pared 5 bases from V and 5 bases from J, leaving 22 bases between. The germline V gene encodes CDR1 DFQATT and CDR2 SNEGSKA (reference sequence). The CDR3 here is CSAPDLGSGTNNEQFF. The CDR3 coding sequence is TGCAGTGCTCCCGATCTAGGAAGCGGTACCAACAATGAGCAGTTCTTC.